This TCR beta chain is drawn from a study of blood T cells in healthy people across ages (dated by TCRdb to about 2015). Regarding the research as a whole: Template switching captured roughly one uniquely barcoded TCR beta cDNA molecule per two T cells in model experiments. The study analyzed two additional independent replicas of 1 million unique cDNA reads from the same blood draw for two donors, one aged 18 to 30 and one aged 80 or older. The donors were split into four age groups: young (average around 15 years), middle-aged (39), aged (around 67) and long-lived (under 85). To avoid experimental bias, donors of different ages were distributed randomly across sequencing lanes. The study measured age-related changes in TCR beta repertoire diversity using deep sequencing normalized with unique cDNA molecular identifiers. The paper's findings and limits, for the study overall: The long-lived group showed more naive CD4+ T cells, fewer expanded clones and increased TCR diversity than the aged group, suggesting age selection. Bulk unsorted PBMC profiling prevented conclusive comparison of naive and antigen-experienced compartments. The percentage of naive T cells measured by flow cytometry correlated strongly with observed TCR beta diversity. As age increased, observed TCR beta diversity per million T cells dropped in a roughly linear way, and a significant reduction was already evident by age 40. Total diversity estimates from one million sequenced T cells were considered lower bounds and underestimates. Because donor CMV infection status was unknown, age-related changes in expanded clonotypes were potentially confounded.

Libraries were constructed by 5' RACE. The instrument was an Illumina HiSeq 2500. A second PCR of about 6 to 12 cycles was run with a J-beta primer mix and a sample-barcoded 5' primer. A unique molecular identifier was introduced onto each TCR beta cDNA molecule by a template-switch 5' adaptor carrying 12 random nucleotides. Each sample yielded at least 2.5 million CDR3-containing paired-end reads. All of the RNA was converted into first-strand cDNA using the Mint cDNA synthesis kit, with a TRBC-specific oligonucleotide serving as the primer. After uracil-DNA glycosylase treatment, a first 18-cycle PCR used universal primers M1SS and BC2_uni_R on all cDNA. The original methods were these. Each sample was normalized by randomly selecting 1 million high-quality reads, each carrying a distinct molecular identifier. Instead of being binned into consensus sequences, reads that shared molecular identifiers were thrown out. MiTCR, with a Q25 quality threshold and the strictest error-elimination algorithm, was used for CDR3 identification, clonotype clustering and error correction. A nonparametric unseen species model with Euler transformation was used to estimate lower-bound total TCR beta diversity. TCRdb reanalyzed the raw reads on its own, using fastp at Q25 for trimming and MiXCR for clone calling, and kept in-frame beta chains. Merged by CDR3 protein, the rows form single entries marked with the most common genes and DNA. It is TCRdb's table, rather than the study itself, that gives the V and J calls and clone size. This sample is represented by about 730,000 distinct CDR3 sequences; around 40% of them were singletons. The top ten hold about 20% of the sample.

In regard to this clonotype: What this receptor recognizes is not known. Per-base quality was not reported, and no clone a single base away is much larger than it.

The roughly 42 donors, aged 6 to 90 years, were systemically healthy Caucasian individuals from Russia. Around 9.8 milliliters of peripheral blood were collected from each donor into EDTA-treated Vacutainer tubes. PBMCs were isolated by Ficoll-Paque density-gradient centrifugation, with at least 6 million obtained per sample. Trizol reagent was used to extract total RNA from PBMCs, with at least 6 micrograms per sample. For every donor, an aliquot of PBMCs went through flow cytometry to measure the percentages of naive CD45RAhigh/CD27high T cells. The CDR3, from cysteine to phenylalanine, totals 19 residues. The DNA shown is the 57-base CDR3, in frame from base 1. The germline V gene (reference sequence) provides CDR1 SEHNR and CDR2 FQNEAQ. Clipping removes 5 bases from V and 12 bases from J, with 25 as the unmatched junction base count.

The TCR originated in a woman between 55 and 75 years old in good health. The sample comprised blood. The rearranged segments are TRBV7-9 and TRBJ2-1; 10 middle bases align to TRBD2. The CDR3 reads as follows: CASSPIVRPAGAGGPVQFF. The nucleotide sequence reads TGTGCCAGCAGCCCGATAGTTCGGCCGGCAGGAGCGGGGGGGCCTGTGCAGTTCTTC.